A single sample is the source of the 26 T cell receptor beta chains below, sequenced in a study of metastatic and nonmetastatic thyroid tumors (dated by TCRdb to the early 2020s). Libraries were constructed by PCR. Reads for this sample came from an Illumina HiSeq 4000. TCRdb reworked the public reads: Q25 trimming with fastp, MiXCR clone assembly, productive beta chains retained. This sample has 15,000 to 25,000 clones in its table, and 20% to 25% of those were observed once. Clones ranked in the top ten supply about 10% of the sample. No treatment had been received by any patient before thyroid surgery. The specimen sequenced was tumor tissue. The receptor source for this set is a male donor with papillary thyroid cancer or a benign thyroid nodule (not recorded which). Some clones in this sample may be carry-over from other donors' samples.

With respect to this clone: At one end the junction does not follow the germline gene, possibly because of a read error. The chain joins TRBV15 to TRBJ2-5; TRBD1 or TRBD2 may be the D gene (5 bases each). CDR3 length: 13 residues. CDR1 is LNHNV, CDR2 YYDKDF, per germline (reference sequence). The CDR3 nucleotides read TGTGCCACCAGGCGAAAGGGGACGGAGACCAAGTACTTC. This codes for CATRRKGTETKYF.

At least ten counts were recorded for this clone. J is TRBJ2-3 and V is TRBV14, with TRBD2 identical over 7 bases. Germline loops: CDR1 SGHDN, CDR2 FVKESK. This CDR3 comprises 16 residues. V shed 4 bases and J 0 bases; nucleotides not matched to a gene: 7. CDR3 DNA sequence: TGTGCCAGCAGCCGAGGGTCTAGCGGAAGCACAGATACGCAGTATTTT. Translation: CASSRGSSGSTDTQYF.

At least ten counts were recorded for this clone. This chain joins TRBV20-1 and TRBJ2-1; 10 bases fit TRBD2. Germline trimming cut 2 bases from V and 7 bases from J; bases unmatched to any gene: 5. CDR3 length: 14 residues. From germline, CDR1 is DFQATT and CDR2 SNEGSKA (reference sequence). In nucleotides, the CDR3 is TGCAGTGCTAGAAGCGGGAGGGCCAGGAATGAGCAGTTCTTC. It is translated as CSARSGRARNEQFF.

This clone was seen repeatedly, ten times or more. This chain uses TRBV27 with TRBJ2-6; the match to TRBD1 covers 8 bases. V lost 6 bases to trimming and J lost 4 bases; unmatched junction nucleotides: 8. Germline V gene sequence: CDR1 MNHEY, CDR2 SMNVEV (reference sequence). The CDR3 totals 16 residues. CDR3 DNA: TGTGCCAGCAGACTAACAGGGGGACCGGGGGCCAACGTCCTGACTTTC. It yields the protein CASRLTGGPGANVLTF.

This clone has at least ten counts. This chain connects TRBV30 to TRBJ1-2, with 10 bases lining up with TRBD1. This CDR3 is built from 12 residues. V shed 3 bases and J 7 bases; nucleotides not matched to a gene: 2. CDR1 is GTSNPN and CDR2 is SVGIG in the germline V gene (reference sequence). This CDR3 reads CAWRGQGFGYTF. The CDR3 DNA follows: TGTGCCTGGAGGGGACAGGGGTTTGGCTACACCTTC.

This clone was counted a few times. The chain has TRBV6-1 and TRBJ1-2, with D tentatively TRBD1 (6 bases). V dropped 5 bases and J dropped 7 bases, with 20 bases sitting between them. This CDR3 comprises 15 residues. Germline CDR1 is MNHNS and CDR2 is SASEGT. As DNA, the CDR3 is TGTGCCAGCAGTTTAGTAATGGGCAGGGGAGGTGGCTACACCTTC. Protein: CASSLVMGRGGGYTF.

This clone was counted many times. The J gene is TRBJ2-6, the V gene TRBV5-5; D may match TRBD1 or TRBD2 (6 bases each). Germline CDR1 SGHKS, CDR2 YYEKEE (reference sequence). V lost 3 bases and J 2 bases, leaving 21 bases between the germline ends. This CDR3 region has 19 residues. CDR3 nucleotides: TGTGCCAGCAGCTGGGGGCGGGGCGGGAATTCGGCTGGGGCCAACGTCCTGACTTTC. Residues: CASSWGRGGNSAGANVLTF.

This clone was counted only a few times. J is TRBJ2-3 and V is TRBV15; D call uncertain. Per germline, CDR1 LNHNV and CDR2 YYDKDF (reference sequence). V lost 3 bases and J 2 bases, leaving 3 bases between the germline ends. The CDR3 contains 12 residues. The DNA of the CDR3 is TGTGCCACCAGCAGGTCCACAGATACGCAGTATTTT. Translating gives CATSRSTDTQYF.

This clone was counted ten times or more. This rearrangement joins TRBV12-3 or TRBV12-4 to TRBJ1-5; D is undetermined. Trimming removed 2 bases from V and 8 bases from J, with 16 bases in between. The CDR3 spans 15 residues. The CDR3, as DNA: TGTGCCAGCAGTTTATTCCGGGGTGTTAGCGAGCCCCAGCATTTT. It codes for CASSLFRGVSEPQHF.

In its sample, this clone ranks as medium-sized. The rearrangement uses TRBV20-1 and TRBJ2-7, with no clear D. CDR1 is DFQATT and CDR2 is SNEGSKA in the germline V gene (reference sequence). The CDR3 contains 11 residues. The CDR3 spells CSEISSYEQYF. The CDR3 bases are TGCAGCGAAATAAGCTCCTACGAGCAGTACTTC.

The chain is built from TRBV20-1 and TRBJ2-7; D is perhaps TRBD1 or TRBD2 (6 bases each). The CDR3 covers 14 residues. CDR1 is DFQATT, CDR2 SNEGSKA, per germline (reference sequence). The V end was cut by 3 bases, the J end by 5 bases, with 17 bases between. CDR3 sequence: CSAREGHGTNEQYF. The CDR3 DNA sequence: TGCAGTGCTAGGGAGGGACACGGTACAAACGAGCAGTACTTC.

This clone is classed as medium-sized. The CDR3, as DNA: TGTGCCAGCAGTTCTAGCGGGAGCGGGGAGACCCAGTACTTC. This encodes CASSSSGSGETQYF. V gene TRBV12-3 or TRBV12-4 combines with J gene TRBJ2-5; 10 positions agree with TRBD2. The junction had 4 bases not matched to a gene; V was cut back by 4 bases and J by 5 bases. The CDR3 extends over 14 amino acids.

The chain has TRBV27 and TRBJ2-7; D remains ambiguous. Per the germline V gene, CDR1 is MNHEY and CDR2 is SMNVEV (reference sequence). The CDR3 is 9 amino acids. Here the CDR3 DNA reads TGTGCCAGCGGGCCCCCCCCCCCAGTC. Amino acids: CASGPPPPV.

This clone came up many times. The CDR3 reads CSARSRKGPTDTQYF. DNA for the CDR3: TGCAGTGCTAGATCACGGAAGGGACCCACAGATACGCAGTATTTT. V and J are TRBV20-1 and TRBJ2-3; either TRBD1 or TRBD2 may supply D (5 bases each). This CDR3 is built from 15 residues. The V end lost 2 bases, the J end lost 2 bases, and 14 bases lay between the germline ends. Germline V gene lookup returns CDR1 DFQATT and CDR2 SNEGSKA (reference sequence).

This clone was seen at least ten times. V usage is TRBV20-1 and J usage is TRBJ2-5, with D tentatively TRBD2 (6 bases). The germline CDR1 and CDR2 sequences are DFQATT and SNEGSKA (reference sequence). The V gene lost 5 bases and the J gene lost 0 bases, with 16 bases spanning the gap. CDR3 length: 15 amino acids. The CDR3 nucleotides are TGCAGTGCTGCCAGTGGTAGCGGAAACCAAGAGACCCAGTACTTC. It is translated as CSAASGSGNQETQYF.

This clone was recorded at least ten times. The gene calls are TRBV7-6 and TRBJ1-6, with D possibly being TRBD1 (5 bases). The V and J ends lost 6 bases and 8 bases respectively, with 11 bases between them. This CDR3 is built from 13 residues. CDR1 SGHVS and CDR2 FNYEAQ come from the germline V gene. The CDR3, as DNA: TGTGCCAGCAGGTGGACAAAAGATTCACCCCTCCACTTT. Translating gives CASRWTKDSPLHF.

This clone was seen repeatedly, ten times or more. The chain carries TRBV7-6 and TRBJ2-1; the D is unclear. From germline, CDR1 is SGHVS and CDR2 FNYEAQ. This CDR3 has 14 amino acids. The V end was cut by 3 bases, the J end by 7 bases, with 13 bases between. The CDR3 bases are TGTGCCAGCAGCTTGGGGTCCTTTGGGAATGAGCAGTTCTTC. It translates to CASSLGSFGNEQFF. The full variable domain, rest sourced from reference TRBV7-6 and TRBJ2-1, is GAGVSQSPRYKVTKRGQDVALRCDPISGHVSLYWYRQALGQGPEFLTYFNYEAQQDKSGLPNDRFSAERPEGSISTLTIQRTEQRDSAMYRCASSLGSFGNEQFFGPGTRLTVL.

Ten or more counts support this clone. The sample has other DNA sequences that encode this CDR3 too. The CDR3 sequence: CAWSIGSTDTQYF. CDR3 DNA: TGTGCCTGGAGTATCGGAAGCACAGATACGCAGTATTTT. The chain carries TRBV30 and TRBJ2-3; D unresolved. There are 13 residues in the CDR3. The germline CDR1 and CDR2 sequences are GTSNPN and SVGIG (reference sequence). V dropped 2 bases and J dropped 0 bases, with 6 bases sitting between them. Together with reference TRBV30 and TRBJ2-3, the CDR3 gives the full variable domain: SQTIHQWPATLVQPVGSPLSLECTVEGTSNPNLYWYRQAAGRGLQLLFYSVGIGQISSEVPQNLSASRPQDRQFILSSKKLLLSDSGFYLCAWSIGSTDTQYFGPGTRLTVL.

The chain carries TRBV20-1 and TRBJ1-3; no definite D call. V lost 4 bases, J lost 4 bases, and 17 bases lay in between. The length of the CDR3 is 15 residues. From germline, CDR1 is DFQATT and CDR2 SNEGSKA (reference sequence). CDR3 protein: CSANPSASLGNTIYF. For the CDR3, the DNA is TGCAGTGCTAATCCGTCCGCGTCCTTAGGAAACACCATATATTTT.

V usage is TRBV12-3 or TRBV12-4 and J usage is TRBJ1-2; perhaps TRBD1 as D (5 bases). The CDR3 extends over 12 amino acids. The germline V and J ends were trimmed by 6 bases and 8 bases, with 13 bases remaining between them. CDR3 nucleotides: TGTGCCAGCAGCCAGAGGAGGGACGGCTACACCTTC. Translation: CASSQRRDGYTF.

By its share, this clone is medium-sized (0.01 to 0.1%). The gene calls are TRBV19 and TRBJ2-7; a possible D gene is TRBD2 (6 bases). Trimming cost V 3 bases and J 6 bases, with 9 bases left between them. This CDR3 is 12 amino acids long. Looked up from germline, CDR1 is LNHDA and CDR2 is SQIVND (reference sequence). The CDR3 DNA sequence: TGTGCCAGTAGTATCCAGGGAGGCGAGCAGTACTTC. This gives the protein CASSIQGGEQYF.

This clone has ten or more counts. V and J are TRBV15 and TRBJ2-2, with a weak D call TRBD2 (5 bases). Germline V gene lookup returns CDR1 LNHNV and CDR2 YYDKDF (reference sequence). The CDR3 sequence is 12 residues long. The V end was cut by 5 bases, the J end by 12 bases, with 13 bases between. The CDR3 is CATSADYRKLFF. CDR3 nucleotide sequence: TGTGCCACCAGCGCCGACTACCGGAAGCTGTTTTTT.

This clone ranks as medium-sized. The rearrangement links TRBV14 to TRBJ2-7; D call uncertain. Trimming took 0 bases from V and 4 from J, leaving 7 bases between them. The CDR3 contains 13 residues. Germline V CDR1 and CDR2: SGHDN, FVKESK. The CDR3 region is CASSQERFYEQYF. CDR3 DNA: TGTGCCAGCAGCCAAGAGAGGTTTTACGAGCAGTACTTC.

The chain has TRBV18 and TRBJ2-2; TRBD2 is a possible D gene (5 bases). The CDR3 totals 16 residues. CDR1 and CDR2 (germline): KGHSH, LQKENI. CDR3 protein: CGCSPSGPTNTGELFF. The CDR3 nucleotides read TGTGGCTGCTCACCAAGCGGACCGACGAACACCGGGGAGCTGTTTTTT.

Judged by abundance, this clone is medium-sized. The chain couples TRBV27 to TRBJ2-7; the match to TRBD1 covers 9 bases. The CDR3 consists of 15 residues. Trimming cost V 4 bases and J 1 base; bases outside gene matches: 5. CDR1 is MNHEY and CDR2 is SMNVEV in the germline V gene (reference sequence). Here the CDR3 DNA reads TGTGCCAGCAGTTCCTGGGGACAGGGATCCTACGAGCAGTACTTC. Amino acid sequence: CASSSWGQGSYEQYF.

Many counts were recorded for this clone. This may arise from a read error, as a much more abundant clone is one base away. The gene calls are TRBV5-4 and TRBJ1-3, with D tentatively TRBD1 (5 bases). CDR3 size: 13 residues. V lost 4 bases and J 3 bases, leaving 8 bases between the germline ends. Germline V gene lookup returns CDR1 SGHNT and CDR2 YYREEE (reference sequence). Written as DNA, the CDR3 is TGTGCCAGCAGCCTCAGGGATGGAAACACCATATATTTT. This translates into CASSLRDGNTIYF.